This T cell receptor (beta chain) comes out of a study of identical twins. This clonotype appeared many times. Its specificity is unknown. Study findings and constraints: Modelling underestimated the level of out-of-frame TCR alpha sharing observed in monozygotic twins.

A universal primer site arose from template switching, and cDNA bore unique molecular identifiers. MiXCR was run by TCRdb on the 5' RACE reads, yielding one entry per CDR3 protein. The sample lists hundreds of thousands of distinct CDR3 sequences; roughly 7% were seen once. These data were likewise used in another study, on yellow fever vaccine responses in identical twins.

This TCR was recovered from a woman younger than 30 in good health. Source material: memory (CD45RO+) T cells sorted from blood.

In DNA form, the CDR3 reads TGCAGCGTCTGGGGGCCCGGGGAGCTGTTTTTT. It translates to CSVWGPGELFF. The V gene is TRBV29-1, the J gene TRBJ2-2; perhaps TRBD1 as D (6 bases). This CDR3 contains 11 residues. The V end was cut by 6 bases, the J end by 6 bases, with 8 bases between. Germline values: CDR1 SQVTM, CDR2 ANQGSEA.